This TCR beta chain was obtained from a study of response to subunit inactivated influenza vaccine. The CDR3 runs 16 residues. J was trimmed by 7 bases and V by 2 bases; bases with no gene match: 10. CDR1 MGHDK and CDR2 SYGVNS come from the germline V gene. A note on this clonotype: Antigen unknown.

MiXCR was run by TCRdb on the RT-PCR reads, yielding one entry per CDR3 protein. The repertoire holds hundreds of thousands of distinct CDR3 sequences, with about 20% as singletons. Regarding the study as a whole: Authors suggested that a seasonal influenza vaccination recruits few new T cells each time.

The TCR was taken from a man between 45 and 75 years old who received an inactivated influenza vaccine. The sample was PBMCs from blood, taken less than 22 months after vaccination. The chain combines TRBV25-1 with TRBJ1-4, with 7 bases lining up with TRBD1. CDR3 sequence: CASSEVIYGTAEKLFF. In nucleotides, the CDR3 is TGTGCCAGCAGTGAAGTTATTTACGGGACAGCTGAAAAACTGTTTTTT.